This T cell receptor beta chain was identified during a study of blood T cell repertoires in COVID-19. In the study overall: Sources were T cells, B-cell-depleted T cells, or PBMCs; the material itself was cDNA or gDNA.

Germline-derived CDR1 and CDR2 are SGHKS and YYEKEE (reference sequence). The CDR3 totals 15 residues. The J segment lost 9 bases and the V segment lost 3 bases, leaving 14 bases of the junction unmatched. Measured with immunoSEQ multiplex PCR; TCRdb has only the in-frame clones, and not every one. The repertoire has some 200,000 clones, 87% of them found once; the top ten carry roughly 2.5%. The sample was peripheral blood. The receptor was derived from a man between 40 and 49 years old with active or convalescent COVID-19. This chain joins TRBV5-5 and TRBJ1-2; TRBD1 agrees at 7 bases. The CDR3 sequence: CASSSTGTQAVRYTF. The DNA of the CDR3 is TGTGCCAGCAGCTCGACAGGGACTCAAGCTGTGCGCTACACCTTC.